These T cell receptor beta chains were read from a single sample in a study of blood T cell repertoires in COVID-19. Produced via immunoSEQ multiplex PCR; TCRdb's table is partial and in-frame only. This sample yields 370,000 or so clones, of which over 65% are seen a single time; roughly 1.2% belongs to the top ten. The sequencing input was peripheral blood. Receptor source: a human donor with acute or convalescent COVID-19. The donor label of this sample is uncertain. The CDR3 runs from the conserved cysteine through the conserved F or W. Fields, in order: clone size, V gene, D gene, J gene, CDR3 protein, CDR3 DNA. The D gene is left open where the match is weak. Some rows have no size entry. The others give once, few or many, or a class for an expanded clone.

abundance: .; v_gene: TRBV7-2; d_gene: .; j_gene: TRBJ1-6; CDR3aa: CASNGRVGSPLHF; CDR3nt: TGTGCCAGCAACGGCAGGGTCGGTTCACCCCTCCACTTT
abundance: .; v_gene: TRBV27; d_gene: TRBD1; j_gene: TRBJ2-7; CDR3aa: CASRRDRAGYEQYF; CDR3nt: TGTGCCAGCAGACGAGACAGGGCTGGTTACGAGCAGTACTTC
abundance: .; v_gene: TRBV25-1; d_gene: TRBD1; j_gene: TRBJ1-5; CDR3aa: CASIPRGLNQPQHF; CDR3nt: TGTGCCAGCATCCCCAGGGGGCTAAATCAGCCCCAGCATTTT
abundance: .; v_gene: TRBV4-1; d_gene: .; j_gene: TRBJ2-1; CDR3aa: CASSQVPLGREGPYNEQFF; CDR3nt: TGCGCCAGCAGCCAAGTCCCCCTCGGGAGAGAGGGCCCCTACAATGAGCAGTTCTTC
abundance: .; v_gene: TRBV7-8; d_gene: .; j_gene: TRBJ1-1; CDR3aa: CASSPQGARAEAFF; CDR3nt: TGTGCCAGCAGCCCACAGGGCGCAAGGGCTGAAGCTTTCTTT
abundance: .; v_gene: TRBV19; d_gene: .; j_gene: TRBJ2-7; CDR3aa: CASSTQGTRYEQYF; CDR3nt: TGTGCCAGTAGTACCCAGGGAACGCGGTACGAGCAGTACTTC
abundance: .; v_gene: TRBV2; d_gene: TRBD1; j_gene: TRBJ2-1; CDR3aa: CASTPYRGGIGEQFF; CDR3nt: TGTGCCAGCACCCCGTATAGAGGGGGCATAGGTGAGCAGTTCTTC
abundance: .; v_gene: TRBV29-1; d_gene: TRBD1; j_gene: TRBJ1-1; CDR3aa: CSVGDRDTEAFF; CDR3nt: TGCAGCGTTGGGGACAGGGACACTGAAGCTTTCTTT
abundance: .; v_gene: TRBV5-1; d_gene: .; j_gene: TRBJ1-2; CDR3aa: CASRQDYGYTF; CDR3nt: TGCGCCAGCAGACAAGACTATGGCTACACCTTC
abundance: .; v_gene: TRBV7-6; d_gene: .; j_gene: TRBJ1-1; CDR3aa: CASSLGPGLNTEAFF; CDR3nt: TGTGCCAGCAGCTTAGGGCCAGGGCTGAACACTGAAGCTTTCTTT
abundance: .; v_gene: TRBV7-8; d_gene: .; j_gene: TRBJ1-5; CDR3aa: CASSLGIDIVGPQHF; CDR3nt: TGTGCCAGCAGCTTAGGTATAGACATTGTGGGGCCCCAGCATTTT
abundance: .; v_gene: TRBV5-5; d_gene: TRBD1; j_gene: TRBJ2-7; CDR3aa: CASSIGQGLQYEQYF; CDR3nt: TGTGCCAGCAGCATCGGACAGGGGCTCCAGTACGAGCAGTACTTC
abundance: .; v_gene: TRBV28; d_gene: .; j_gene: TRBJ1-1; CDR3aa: CASSTARQPWRNTEAFF; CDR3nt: TGTGCCAGCAGCACCGCTCGACAGCCTTGGCGGAACACTGAAGCTTTCTTT
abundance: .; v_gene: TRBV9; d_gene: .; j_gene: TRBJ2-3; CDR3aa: CASSVAGLGTDTQYF; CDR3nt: TGTGCCAGCAGCGTAGCGGGTCTGGGCACAGATACGCAGTATTTT
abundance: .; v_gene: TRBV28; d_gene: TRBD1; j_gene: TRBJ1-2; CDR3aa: CASSPSGQLYGYTF; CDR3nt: TGTGCCAGCAGTCCTTCGGGACAGCTCTATGGCTACACCTTC
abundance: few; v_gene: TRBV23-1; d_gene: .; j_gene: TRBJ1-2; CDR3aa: CASSQDGTRDGYTF; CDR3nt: TGCGCCAGCAGTCAGGATGGGACAAGAGATGGCTACACCTTC
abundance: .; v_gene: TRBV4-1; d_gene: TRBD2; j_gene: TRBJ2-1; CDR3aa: CASSQVLAGYNEQFF; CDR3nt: TGCGCCAGCAGCCAAGTTCTAGCGGGGTACAATGAGCAGTTCTTC